A selection of T cell receptor beta chains follows, all from one sample in a study of T cells in Graves' hyperthyroidism and ophthalmopathy. TCRdb fed the multiplex PCR reads into MiXCR, producing one record per CDR3 protein. The sample consists of some 360,000 distinct CDR3 sequences, about a sixth of them appearing once. The sample was blood. These receptors were obtained from a middle-aged woman with Graves' ophthalmopathy. Each CDR3 is given with its conserved first and last residue. The order of the fields is J gene, V gene, D gene, clone size, CDR3 protein, CDR3 DNA. D genes are given only for firm matches. Expanded clones are given a class, and other clones once, few, many or no size at all.

TRBJ2-2 TRBV27 NA many CASSFYPVTGELFF TGTGCCAGCAGTTTTTATCCGGTAACCGGGGAGCTGTTTTTT
TRBJ2-7 TRBV12-3/TRBV12-4 NA once CASSLAAKGNYEQYF TGTGCCAGCAGCTTAGCGGCAAAGGGTAACTACGAGCAGTACTTC
TRBJ2-7 TRBV20-1 TRBD2 NA CSARPGLAGEYEQYF TGCAGTGCTAGACCCGGACTAGCGGGAGAGTACGAGCAGTACTTC
TRBJ2-5 TRBV6-1 NA many CASSRRGLQETQYF TGTGCCAGCAGTAGGAGGGGGTTACAAGAGACCCAGTACTTC
TRBJ2-7 TRBV6-5 NA NA CASSYSIFVARSYEQYF TGTGCCAGCAGTTACTCGATATTTGTGGCCCGTTCCTACGAGCAGTACTTC
TRBJ1-1 TRBV6-1 NA NA CASNPTGTEAFF TGTGCCAGCAACCCGACGGGGACTGAAGCTTTCTTT
TRBJ1-1 TRBV30 NA few CAWTSGLGREAEAFF TGTGCCTGGACCTCGGGGTTGGGTCGAGAAGCTGAAGCTTTCTTT
TRBJ2-2 TRBV6-1 NA many CASRRGENTGELFF TGTGCCAGCAGGAGGGGTGAGAACACCGGGGAGCTGTTTTTT
TRBJ2-5 TRBV15 NA NA CATTRPPRETQYF TGTGCCACCACTAGGCCCCCCAGAGAGACCCAGTACTTC
TRBJ2-7 TRBV28 TRBD1 many CASRRQGAYEQYF TGTGCCAGCAGGAGACAGGGGGCCTACGAGCAGTACTTC
TRBJ2-4 TRBV27 TRBD1 many CASGTHQGATKNIQYF TGTGCCAGCGGGACCCATCAGGGGGCGACCAAAAACATTCAGTACTTC
TRBJ2-7 TRBV12-3/TRBV12-4 NA many CASMGILKSHEQYF TGTGCCAGCATGGGAATCCTTAAAAGCCACGAGCAGTACTTC
TRBJ1-2 TRBV28 NA many CASSPPQGSHGYTF TGTGCCAGCAGTCCCCCCCAAGGGTCGCATGGCTACACCTTC
TRBJ1-2 TRBV27 NA many CASSFRGEYGYTF TGTGCCAGCAGTTTTCGTGGGGAGTATGGCTACACCTTC
TRBJ1-1 TRBV28 TRBD1 many CASSRPRIRRTGRTEAFF TGTGCCAGCAGTCGACCTCGAATCCGAAGGACAGGGAGGACTGAAGCTTTCTTT
TRBJ2-7 TRBV4-3 NA many CASSQDAGEAYEQYF TGCGCCAGCAGCCAAGATGCAGGTGAAGCCTACGAGCAGTACTTC
TRBJ2-5 TRBV6-1 TRBD1 NA CASSPRDREYQETQYF TGTGCCAGCAGTCCTCGGGACAGGGAGTACCAAGAGACCCAGTACTTC
TRBJ2-5 TRBV7-8 NA many CASSPSTTQQETQYF TGTGCCAGCAGCCCCTCCACGACACAACAAGAGACCCAGTACTTC
TRBJ2-7 TRBV7-9 NA many CASTGANYEQYF TGTGCCAGCACCGGGGCCAACTACGAGCAGTACTTC
TRBJ2-7 TRBV4-1 TRBD1 many CASSQAQRDSSYEQYF TGCGCCAGCAGCCAAGCGCAACGGGACAGCTCCTACGAGCAGTACTTC
TRBJ2-7 TRBV6-5 TRBD1 NA CASSYGTGKYEQYF TGTGCCAGCAGTTACGGGACAGGGAAGTACGAGCAGTACTTC
TRBJ1-5 TRBV6-1 NA few CASIGQISNQPQHF TGTGCCAGCATCGGGCAGATATCCAATCAGCCCCAGCATTTT
TRBJ1-1 TRBV12-3/TRBV12-4 TRBD1 few CASSLRGTGGVRMNTEAFF TGTGCCAGCAGTTTAAGGGGGACAGGGGGCGTTCGGATGAACACTGAAGCTTTCTTT
TRBJ2-7 TRBV6-1 TRBD1 many CASTLTGSYEQYF TGTGCCAGCACTCTGACAGGGTCCTACGAGCAGTACTTC
TRBJ1-2 TRBV7-6 TRBD1 many CASSLKGAPRNGYTF TGTGCCAGCAGCTTAAAGGGGGCGCCCAGGAATGGCTACACCTTC
TRBJ2-7 TRBV4-2 TRBD2 many CASSLPTSGSAYEQYF TGTGCCAGCAGCCTGCCGACTAGCGGGAGTGCCTACGAGCAGTACTTC
TRBJ2-5 TRBV20-1 NA many CSARFETEQETQYF TGCAGTGCTCGATTCGAGACTGAACAAGAGACCCAGTACTTC
TRBJ1-1 TRBV6-1 NA NA CASSQPGNTEAFF TGCGCCAGCAGCCAACCCGGTAACACTGAAGCTTTCTTT
TRBJ1-6 TRBV3-1 NA few CASSQDYRFFPLHF TGTGCCAGCAGCCAAGATTACAGGTTTTTCCCCCTCCACTTT
TRBJ2-5 TRBV6-1 NA NA CASSPLWGGVQETQYF TGTGCCAGCAGCCCGTTATGGGGCGGGGTTCAAGAGACCCAGTACTTC
TRBJ1-6 TRBV19 NA many CASKGVAGSPLHF TGTGCCAGTAAGGGGGTCGCAGGATCACCCCTCCACTTT
TRBJ2-7 TRBV6-1 TRBD2 many CASSRLAGGYEQYF TGTGCCAGCAGTCGCCTAGCGGGAGGTTACGAGCAGTACTTC
TRBJ1-1 TRBV6-1 NA many CAGRTWGTEAFF TGTGCCGGGCGAACCTGGGGGACTGAAGCTTTCTTT
TRBJ2-7 TRBV20-1 TRBD2 NA CSASSGSAYEQYF TGCAGTGCTAGTAGCGGGAGTGCGTACGAGCAGTACTTC
TRBJ2-7 TRBV12-3/TRBV12-4 TRBD2 many CASSPSGLKSYEQYF TGTGCCAGCAGTCCTAGCGGATTAAAATCCTACGAGCAGTACTTC
TRBJ1-5 TRBV10-3 TRBD1 many CAISAQDRGINQPQHF TGTGCCATCAGTGCCCAGGACAGGGGGATAAATCAGCCCCAGCATTTT
TRBJ1-3 TRBV6-1 TRBD1 many CASHAGQGFSSGNTIYF TGTGCCAGCCATGCGGGACAGGGTTTTTCCTCTGGAAACACCATATATTTT
TRBJ2-2 TRBV6-2/TRBV6-3 TRBD2 many CASSFLAGGSWNTGELFF TGTGCCAGCAGTTTCCTAGCGGGAGGCTCGTGGAACACCGGGGAGCTGTTTTTT
TRBJ2-7 TRBV28 NA many CASSPAGTRATYEQYF TGTGCCAGCAGTCCAGCCGGGACGAGGGCGACCTACGAGCAGTACTTC